Measured by frequency, the clone carrying this TCR beta chain is medium-sized. The data are from a study of T cell clusters in autoimmune cytopenias. The CDR3 loop spans 15 amino acids. Looked up from germline, CDR1 is LNHDA and CDR2 is SQIVND (reference sequence). Each sample's input was approximately 270 ng genomic DNA, 35,000 to 40,000 genome equivalents. TRB was amplified by touch-down multiplex PCR, primer pools A and B combined. From its re-call of the multiplex PCR reads, TCRdb lists each CDR3 protein once, without DNA. The sample spans about 5,500 distinct CDR3 sequences; the ten largest clones claim 5.5% to 7.5%. These records were also assigned to another study, of T cell repertoires in aging, cancer and after chemotherapy. That study adds: Over several months to years, re-sampled healthy donor repertoires clearly shared clones.

The specimen was peripheral blood. The rearrangement links TRBV19 to TRBJ1-5; TCRdb indicates TRBD1, and absent DNA this call remains unverified. This TCR was sampled from a human donor in good health. The CDR3 sequence: CASTGTGPRNQPQHF.